A single sample gave rise to the 21 T cell receptor beta chains below, sequenced in a study of T cells in women clearing cervical HPV infection. The data were produced by immunoSEQ multiplex PCR, yet TCRdb's version contains in-frame clones alone and is incomplete. In all, the sample yields roughly 50,000 clones. What was sequenced was blood buffy coat. These receptors were taken from a woman aged 18 to 75 with a cervical HPV16 infection that either progressed to CIN3+ or cleared (not recorded which).

In regard to this clone: The CDR3 end lies 3 residues beyond the end of the read and is filled in from the germline J gene. The chain employs TRBV4-1 and TRBJ2-5; 12 nucleotides agree with TRBD2. Germline CDR1 and CDR2: MGHRA and YSYEKL. This CDR3 region has 16 residues. Losses at the gene ends were 5 bases for V and 4 bases for J; bases not matched to a gene: 8. The CDR3 here is CASSYSSGGGRETQYF. The part of the CDR3 DNA that was read is TGCGCCAGCAGCTACTCTAGCGGGGGGGGGCGAGAGACC.

With respect to this clone: The read ends 3 residues shy of where the CDR3 ends; the end is completed using the germline J gene. V gene TRBV5-6 combines with J gene TRBJ2-1; 8 positions match TRBD2. V dropped 2 bases and J dropped 8; count of bases not matched to a gene: 9. The length of the CDR3 is 15 residues. Germline CDR1 reads SGHDT; CDR2 reads YYEEEE. Partial CDR3 DNA: TGTGCCAGCAGCTTTCTTGGCGGGGGGATGGATGAG. Its protein is CASSFLGGGMDE. The entire CDR3 protein is CASSFLGGGMDEQFF.

A note on this clone: The read finishes 3 residues shy of the CDR3 end, and the germline J gene is used to complete it. V is TRBV6-2 or TRBV6-3 and J is TRBJ2-3, with D unclear. This CDR3 is built from 14 residues. CDR1 MNHEY and CDR2 SVGEGT come from the germline V gene. V shed 5 bases and J shed 7 bases, with 16 bases lying between them. The CDR3 loop is CASSSAMRRNTQYF. The covered CDR3 bases are TGTGCCAGCAGTAGCGCTATGAGACGCAATACG.

Worth noting for this clone: The sequence runs out 3 residues before the end of the CDR3; the remainder is reconstructed from the germline J gene. The chain couples TRBV20-1 to TRBJ1-5; weak D call: TRBD1 (6 bases). CDR1 and CDR2 from the germline V gene are DFQATT and SNEGSKA (reference sequence). The CDR3 is made up of 13 amino acids. Trimming left V 5 bases short and J 3 bases short, with 11 bases between. The CDR3 reads CSASTGLNQPQHF. The sequenced part of the CDR3 DNA is TGCAGTGCTTCGACAGGACTCAATCAGCCC.

About this clone itself: The read comes to an end 3 residues before the CDR3 does, leaving the germline J gene to fill in the end. The chain carries TRBV11-2 and TRBJ1-2; possible D gene TRBD1, 5 bases. V lost 5 bases and J lost 4, with 17 bases in between. The CDR3 spans 15 residues. Germline-derived CDR1 and CDR2 are SGHAT and FQNNGV. CDR3 sequence: CASSHPGLPLYGYTF. CDR3 DNA, as far as it was read: TGTGCCAGCAGCCACCCGGGACTCCCCCTCTATGGC.

Points on this clone: The read falls 3 residues short of the CDR3 end, and the missing part is taken from the germline J gene. V gene TRBV11-1 combines with J gene TRBJ2-3, with TRBD2 matching 8 bases. The V gene's germline CDR1 is SGHAT and CDR2 FQDESV (reference sequence). The CDR3 sequence is 15 residues long. Trimming removed 2 bases from V and 1 base from J; junction bases left unmatched: 2. The CDR3 bases that were read are TGTGCCAGCAGCTTAATGGGACTAGGCACAGATACG. Its translation is CASSLMGLGTDT. The whole CDR3 sequence reads CASSLMGLGTDTQYF.

With regard to this clone: The read halts 3 residues ahead of the CDR3 end, with the missing end drawn from the germline J gene. The V gene is TRBV20-1, the J gene TRBJ2-3; the D is unclear. Germline-derived CDR1 and CDR2 are DFQATT and SNEGSKA (reference sequence). The CDR3 contains 12 residues. The CDR3: CSAREPKETQYF. CDR3 DNA, as far as it was read: TGCAGTGCTAGAGAGCCTAAAGAGACG.

About this clone: The CDR3 is cut off 3 residues early in the read; its end comes from the germline J gene. The chain has TRBV6-2 or TRBV6-3 and TRBJ1-2; no clear D. Germline V gives CDR1 MNHEY, CDR2 SVGEGT. The CDR3 runs to 15 residues. The CDR3 protein is CASSYVVASLYDYTF. The sequenced part of the CDR3 DNA is TGTGCCAGCAGTTACGTCGTAGCGAGCCTCTACGAC.

As regards this clone: The read ends 3 residues before the CDR3 terminus; that terminus is restored from the germline J gene. V usage is TRBV11-1 and J usage is TRBJ2-3, with a possible D match to TRBD2 (6 bases). This CDR3 has 14 residues. Per germline, CDR1 SGHAT and CDR2 FQDESV (reference sequence). CDR3 amino acids: CASSRGTLQETQYF. CDR3 DNA (partial): TGTGCCAGCAGCCGCGGGACTTTACAAGAGACG.

As concerns this clone: The read halts 3 residues ahead of the CDR3 end, with the missing end drawn from the germline J gene. This rearrangement joins TRBV5-1 to TRBJ2-6; 7 bases fit TRBD1. J lost 0 bases, V lost 4 bases, and 7 bases had no gene match. The CDR3 is made up of 17 amino acids. Germline V lookup: CDR1 SGHRS, CDR2 YFSETQ. CDR3 amino acids: CASSLTGTVSGANVLTF. Incomplete CDR3 DNA: TGCGCCAGCAGCCTGACCGGGACAGTCTCTGGGGCCAACGTC.

A remark on this clone: With the read ending 3 residues before the CDR3 end, the germline J gene is used to fill in that end. This chain connects TRBV19 to TRBJ2-3; D remains unclear. Germline CDR1 reads LNHDA; CDR2 reads SQIVND (reference sequence). The CDR3 loop spans 12 amino acids. CDR3 amino acids: CASGQNNQPQYF. The part of the CDR3 DNA that was read is TGTGCCAGTGGGCAGAACAATCAGCCG.

CDR3 DNA (partial): TGTGCCAGCAGTTACCCGGACAGTCTGCTAATCAACACTGAA. Residues: CASSYPDSLLINTE. The complete CDR3 reads CASSYPDSLLINTEAFF. This chain connects TRBV6-2 or TRBV6-3 to TRBJ1-1; possibly TRBD1 for D (6 bases). The read halts 3 residues ahead of the CDR3 end, with the missing end drawn from the germline J gene. This CDR3 has 17 residues. Germline loops: CDR1 MNHEY, CDR2 SVGEGT. V lost 2 bases to trimming and J lost 2 bases, with 18 bases between them.

The CDR3 protein is CSPLGETQYF. The part of the CDR3 DNA that was read is TGCAGCCCCCTAGGAGAGACG. The V call is TRBV29-1, the J call TRBJ2-3; no firm D call. The CDR3 end falls 3 residues outside the read, so it is completed with the germline J gene. The V gene's germline CDR1 is SQVTM and CDR2 ANQGSEA. This CDR3 has 10 residues.

Worth noting for this clone: Sequencing ends 3 residues short of the CDR3 end; the germline J gene provides the rest. The chain has TRBV19 and TRBJ2-4; possibly TRBD1 for D (5 bases). The CDR3 spans 17 residues. The V gene's germline CDR1 is LNHDA and CDR2 SQIVND (reference sequence). The CDR3 bases that were read are TGTGCCAGTAGTATCCAGGAGAAGTTGAAGGGGATCTATGGT. Translating it yields CASSIQEKLKGIYG. From start to end, the CDR3 is CASSIQEKLKGIYGQYF.

Comments on this clone: The read comes to an end 3 residues before the CDR3 does, leaving the germline J gene to fill in the end. The chain employs TRBV6-1 and TRBJ1-6; TRBD1 aligns across 7 bases. V shed 6 bases, J shed 8 bases, and the junction held 10 bases outside the gene matches. The CDR3 has 15 residues. Germline CDR1 MNHNS, CDR2 SASEGT. The CDR3 here is CASRETGADDSPLHF. The part of the CDR3 DNA that was read is TGTGCCAGCAGGGAAACAGGGGCCGATGATTCACCC.

On this clone itself: The read is 3 residues too short to cover the CDR3 end, so that end is filled in from the germline J gene. The chain combines TRBV5-4 with TRBJ1-4, with TRBD1 matching over 9 bases. This CDR3 region has 15 residues. J gave up 6 bases and V 3 bases, and 6 bases lay outside the gene matches. The germline CDR1 and CDR2 sequences are SGHNT and YYREEE (reference sequence). The sequenced part of the CDR3 DNA is TGTGCCAGCAGCTCCCACCGACAGGGGGATGAAAAA. Residues: CASSSHRQGDEK. The entire CDR3 reads CASSSHRQGDEKLFF.

The CDR3: CAWSVVFRLDTGELFF. CDR3 DNA (partial): TGTGCCTGGAGTGTGGTGTTTCGGTTGGACACCGGGGAG. This chain uses TRBV30 with TRBJ2-2; D gene uncertain. The CDR3 end is not reached by the read, which stops 3 residues before it; the germline J gene fills it in. The V and J ends lost 0 bases and 3 bases respectively, with 14 bases between them. Germline V gene lookup returns CDR1 GTSNPN and CDR2 SVGIG (reference sequence). CDR3 length equals 16 residues.

About this clone itself: The sequence runs out 3 residues before the end of the CDR3; the remainder is reconstructed from the germline J gene. V and J are TRBV11-2 and TRBJ2-7, with 9 bases aligning to TRBD2. In germline, CDR1 is SGHAT, CDR2 FQNNGV. V lost 5 bases and J lost 4; bases outside the gene matches: 9. This CDR3 contains 15 residues. CDR3 region: CASSPTLSGSYEQYF. CDR3 DNA (partial): TGTGCCAGCAGCCCTACCCTTAGCGGGAGTTACGAG.

With respect to this clone: The CDR3 extends 3 residues past the end of the read, so its final part is completed from the germline J gene. The chain carries TRBV6-2 or TRBV6-3 and TRBJ2-3, with D possibly TRBD1 on 6 matching bases. CDR1 MNHEY and CDR2 SVGEGT come from the germline V gene. The CDR3 spans 14 residues. CDR3 in amino acids: CASSPAGVDQPQYF. CDR3 DNA, as far as it was read: TGTGCCAGCAGCCCAGCAGGGGTAGATCAGCCG.

As to this clone: The observed sequence ends 3 residues before the CDR3 terminus, with the missing tail filled in from the germline J gene. The chain couples TRBV12-3 or TRBV12-4 to TRBJ2-3, with D possibly matching TRBD2 (7 bases). The CDR3 runs to 15 residues. The CDR3 protein is CASSLGSGGPETQYF. The sequenced part of the CDR3 DNA is TGTGCCAGCAGTTTAGGTTCGGGGGGCCCCGAGACG.

With respect to this clone: The read is 3 residues too short to cover the CDR3 end, so that end is filled in from the germline J gene. The chain carries TRBV11-3 and TRBJ2-7; 9 nucleotides match TRBD2. Germline values: CDR1 SGHNT, CDR2 YENEEA. Trimming took 8 bases from V and 1 from J; bases not matched to a gene: 9. The CDR3 has 15 residues. CDR3: CASQPPTSGSYEQYF. Partial CDR3 DNA: TGTGCCAGCCAACCGCCGACTAGCGGTTCCTACGAG.